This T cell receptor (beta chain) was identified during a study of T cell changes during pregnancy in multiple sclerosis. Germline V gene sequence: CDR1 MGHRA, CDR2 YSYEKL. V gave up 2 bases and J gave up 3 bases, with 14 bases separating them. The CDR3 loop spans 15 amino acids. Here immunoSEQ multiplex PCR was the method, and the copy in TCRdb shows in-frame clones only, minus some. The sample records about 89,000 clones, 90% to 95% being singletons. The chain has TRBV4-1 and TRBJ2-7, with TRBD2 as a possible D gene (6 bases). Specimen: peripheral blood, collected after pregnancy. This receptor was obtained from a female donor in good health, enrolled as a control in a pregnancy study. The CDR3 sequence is CASSQTLGSGYEQYF. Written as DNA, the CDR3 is TGCGCCAGCAGCCAAACCTTGGGTAGCGGCTACGAGCAGTACTTC.